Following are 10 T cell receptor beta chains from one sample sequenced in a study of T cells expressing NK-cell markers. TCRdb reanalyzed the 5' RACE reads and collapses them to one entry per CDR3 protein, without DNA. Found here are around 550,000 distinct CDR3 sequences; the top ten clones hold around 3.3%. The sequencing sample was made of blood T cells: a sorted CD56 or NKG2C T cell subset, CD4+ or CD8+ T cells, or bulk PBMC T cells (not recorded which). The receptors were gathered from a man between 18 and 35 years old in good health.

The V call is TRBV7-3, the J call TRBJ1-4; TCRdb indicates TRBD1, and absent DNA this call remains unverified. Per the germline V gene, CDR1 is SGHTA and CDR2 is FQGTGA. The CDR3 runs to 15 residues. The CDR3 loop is CASSLTGQPNEKLFF. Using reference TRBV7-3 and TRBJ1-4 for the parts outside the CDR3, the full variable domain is GAGVSQTPSNKVTEKGKYVELRCDPISGHTALYWYRQSLGQGPEFLIYFQGTGAADDSGLPNDRFFAVRPEGSVSTLKIQRTERGDSAVYLCASSLTGQPNEKLFFGSGTQLSVL.

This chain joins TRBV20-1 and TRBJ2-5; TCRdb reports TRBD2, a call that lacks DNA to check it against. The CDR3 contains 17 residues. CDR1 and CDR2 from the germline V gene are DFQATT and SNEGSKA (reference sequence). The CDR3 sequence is CSARDVASGNLQETQYF.

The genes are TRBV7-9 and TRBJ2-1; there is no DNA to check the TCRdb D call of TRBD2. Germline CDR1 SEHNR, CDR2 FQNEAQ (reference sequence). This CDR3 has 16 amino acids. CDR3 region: CASSLQVASSGNEQFF.

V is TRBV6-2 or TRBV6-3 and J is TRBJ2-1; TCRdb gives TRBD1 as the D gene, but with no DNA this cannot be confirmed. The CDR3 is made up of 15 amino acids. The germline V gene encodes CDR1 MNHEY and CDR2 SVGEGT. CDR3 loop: CASSYLETGYNEQFF.

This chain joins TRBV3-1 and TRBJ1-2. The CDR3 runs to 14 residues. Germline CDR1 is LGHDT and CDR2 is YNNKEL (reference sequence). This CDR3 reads CASSQDPADYGYTF.

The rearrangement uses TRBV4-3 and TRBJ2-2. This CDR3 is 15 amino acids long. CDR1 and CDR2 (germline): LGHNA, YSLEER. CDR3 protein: CASSQTTANTGELFF.

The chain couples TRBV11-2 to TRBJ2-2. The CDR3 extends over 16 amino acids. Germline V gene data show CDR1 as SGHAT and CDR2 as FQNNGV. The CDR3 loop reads CASSLELGRRAGELFF.

This CDR3 is CSVEDWAQDTEAFF. The chain is built from TRBV29-1 and TRBJ1-1. The CDR3 loop spans 14 amino acids. Germline values: CDR1 SQVTM, CDR2 ANQGSEA.

This CDR3 reads CASSPRQGAINNEQFF. This chain links TRBV18 with TRBJ2-1; TCRdb returns TRBD1, unconfirmable since there is no DNA. The CDR3 runs to 16 residues. Looked up from germline, CDR1 is KGHSH and CDR2 is LQKENI. The variable domain in full, completed from reference TRBV18 and TRBJ2-1, reads NAGVMQNPRHLVRRRGQEARLRCSPMKGHSHVYWYRQLPEEGLKFMVYLQKENIIDESGMPKERFSAEFPKEGPSILRIQQVVRGDSAAYFCASSPRQGAINNEQFFGPGTRLTVL.

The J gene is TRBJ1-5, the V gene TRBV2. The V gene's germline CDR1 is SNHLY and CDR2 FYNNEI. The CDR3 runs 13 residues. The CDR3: CASSKGGSQPQHF.